The text below deals with one T cell receptor beta chain. Its antigen is still unknown. The source of the sample is a study of identical twins. General study points: For out-of-frame beta sequences, excess twin sharing was weaker. Invariant MAIT and iNKT cells may have partly biased zero-insertion analyses.

Looked up from germline, CDR1 is MNHEY and CDR2 is SVGEGT. V gave up 6 bases and J gave up 4 bases; unmatched junction bases: 4. There are 14 residues in the CDR3. MiXCR, applied by TCRdb to the 5' RACE reads, yields one record per CDR3 protein. Among a few hundred thousand distinct CDR3 sequences listed, approximately 10% were seen once. A further study also used this sample, focusing on yellow fever vaccine responses in identical twins. That work contributes: Twins reportedly appeared to share part of their vaccine T cell response while keeping part individual.

The J gene is TRBJ2-3, the V gene TRBV6-2 or TRBV6-3, with 10 nucleotides matching TRBD1. Input material: PBMCs. The clonotype was recovered from a woman between 18 and 29 years old in good health. This chain's CDR3 is CASRTGTGADTQYF. The CDR3 bases are TGTGCCAGCAGGACCGGGACAGGGGCAGATACGCAGTATTTT.